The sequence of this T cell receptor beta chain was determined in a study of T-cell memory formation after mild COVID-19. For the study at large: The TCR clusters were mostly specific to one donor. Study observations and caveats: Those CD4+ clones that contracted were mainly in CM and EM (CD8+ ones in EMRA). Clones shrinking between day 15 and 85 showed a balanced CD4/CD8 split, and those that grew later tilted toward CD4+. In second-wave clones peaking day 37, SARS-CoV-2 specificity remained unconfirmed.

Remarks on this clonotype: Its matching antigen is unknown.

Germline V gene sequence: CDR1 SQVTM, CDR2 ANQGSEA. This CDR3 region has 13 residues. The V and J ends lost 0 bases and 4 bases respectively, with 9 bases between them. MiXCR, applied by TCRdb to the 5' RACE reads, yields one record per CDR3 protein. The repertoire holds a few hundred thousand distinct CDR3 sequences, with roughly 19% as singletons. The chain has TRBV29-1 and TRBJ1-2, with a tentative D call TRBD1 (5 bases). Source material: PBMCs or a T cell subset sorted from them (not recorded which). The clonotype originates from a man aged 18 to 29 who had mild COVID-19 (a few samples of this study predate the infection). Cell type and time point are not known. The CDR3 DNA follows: TGCAGCGTTGAAGACAGGGATTTCTATGGCTACACCTTC. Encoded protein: CSVEDRDFYGYTF. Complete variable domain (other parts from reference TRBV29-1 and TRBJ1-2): SAVISQKPSRDICQRGTSLTIQCQVDSQVTMMFWYRQQPGQSLTLIATANQGSEATYESGFVIDKFPISRPNLTFSTLTVSNMSPEDSSIYLCSVEDRDFYGYTFGSGTRLTVV.